This T cell receptor (beta chain) was profiled in a study of cytomegalovirus exposure and HLA in healthy donors. This clone is a singleton in its sample. Each donor was healthy, and each was a bone marrow donor. PCR used 60 Vbeta primers and 13 Jbeta primers. Generated by immunoSEQ multiplex PCR, the TCRdb table keeps only in-frame clones and is missing some. Of some 180,000 clones listed, roughly 75% were seen once; the top ten hold 1.5% to 2%. The V and J ends lost 0 bases and 8 bases respectively, with 11 bases between them. The CDR3 has 13 amino acids. CDR1 and CDR2 (germline): SGHTS, YDEGEE. The rearrangement uses TRBV5-8 and TRBJ1-2; D is ambiguous. The sequencing input was PBMCs. This TCR was recovered from a woman aged 25 to 39 in good health and CMV-seronegative. CDR3: CASSLVAVTGYTF. The CDR3 nucleotides read TGTGCCAGCAGCTTGGTGGCGGTCACAGGCTACACCTTC.